The 31 T cell receptor beta chains below were found in one sample sequenced in a study of T-cell reconstitution after alpha-beta-depleted transplantation in children. A library of TCRbeta sequences, prepared with unique molecular identifiers, was generated. A single record per CDR3 protein comes from TCRdb applying MiXCR to the PCR reads. Of some 220,000 distinct CDR3 sequences listed, about a tenth were seen once; the top ten hold 28%. The source was PBMCs, collected before TCRalphabeta/CD19-depleted stem cell transplant. The receptor source for this set is a child less than two years old with acute myeloid leukemia, due to receive a stem cell transplant.

This clonotype appeared many times. This chain connects TRBV20-1 to TRBJ1-5, with 7 bases that match TRBD1. CDR1 DFQATT and CDR2 SNEGSKA come from the germline V gene (reference sequence). The CDR3 spans 14 residues. The ends lost 5 bases at V and 4 bases at J; junction bases unmatched: 8. The CDR3 reads CSAHTGAGNQPQHF. The CDR3 coding sequence is TGCAGTGCTCACACAGGGGCTGGTAATCAGCCCCAGCATTTT.

This clonotype was recorded at least ten times. The rearrangement joins TRBV29-1 to TRBJ2-2; D is ambiguous. CDR1 SQVTM and CDR2 ANQGSEA come from the germline V gene. V lost 3 bases and J 2 bases, leaving 13 bases between the germline ends. The CDR3 spans 15 residues. In nucleotides, the CDR3 is TGCAGCGTTGAGATACCGACAACCAACACCGGGGAGCTGTTTTTT. Encoded protein: CSVEIPTTNTGELFF.

This clonotype was counted ten times or more. The chain has TRBV4-1 and TRBJ1-3; no reliable D call. V lost 6 bases and J lost 6, with 15 bases in between. The CDR3 runs to 14 residues. CDR1 is MGHRA, CDR2 YSYEKL, per germline. The chain's CDR3 is CASSHREKENTIYF. For the CDR3, the DNA is TGCGCCAGCAGTCACCGAGAGAAGGAAAACACCATATATTTT.

This clonotype was counted a few times. The V call is TRBV20-1, the J call TRBJ2-5; TRBD2 agrees at 7 bases. CDR1 DFQATT and CDR2 SNEGSKA come from the germline V gene (reference sequence). The CDR3 is 13 amino acids. Unmatched junction bases numbered 5, after V lost 3 bases and J lost 4 bases. CDR3 region: CSARGGSGETQYF. CDR3 coding DNA: TGCAGTGCTAGGGGAGGGAGTGGAGAGACCCAGTACTTC.

This clonotype turned up a few times. V is TRBV2 and J is TRBJ2-3, with 9 bases lining up with TRBD1. The CDR3 extends over 14 amino acids. Germline lookup yields CDR1 SNHLY and CDR2 FYNNEI. The V and J ends lost 7 bases and 1 base, in that order; junction bases with no gene match: 3. The CDR3 loop reads CASTRQGGTDTQYF. The CDR3 DNA sequence: TGTGCCAGCACGAGACAGGGGGGCACAGATACGCAGTATTTT. Using reference TRBV2 and TRBJ2-3 for the parts outside the CDR3, the full variable domain is EPEVTQTPSHQVTQMGQEVILRCVPISNHLYFYWYRQILGQKVEFLVSFYNNEISEKSEIFDDQFSVERPDGSNFTLKIRSTKLEDSAMYFCASTRQGGTDTQYFGPGTRLTVL.

This clonotype was observed at least ten times. The chain joins TRBV10-3 to TRBJ1-2; tentatively, D is TRBD1 (5 bases). Trimming shortened V by 0 bases and J by 6 bases, and 5 bases separated the two germline ends. Germline V lookup: CDR1 ENHRY, CDR2 SYGVKD. The CDR3 is made up of 12 amino acids. CDR3 sequence reads: CAISESGDGYTF. The CDR3 region has the DNA TGTGCCATCAGTGAGTCGGGGGATGGCTACACCTTC.

This clonotype was recorded many times. The V gene is TRBV5-1, the J gene TRBJ2-7; D is perhaps TRBD1 (6 bases). The V end was cut by 2 bases, the J end by 6 bases, with 12 bases between. CDR1 and CDR2 from the germline V gene are SGHRS and YFSETQ. CDR3 length: 13 amino acids. CDR3 sequence reads: CASSLGRGAEQYF. CDR3 DNA: TGCGCCAGCAGCTTAGGCAGGGGAGCCGAGCAGTACTTC.

This clonotype came up once. One end of the junction does not line up with germline, which may come from a read error. The chain carries TRBV4-2 and TRBJ2-3; tentatively, D is TRBD1 (6 bases). The CDR3 spans 15 residues. Germline V gives CDR1 LGHNA, CDR2 YNFKEQ. The CDR3 region is CTSSQDQGTPDTQYF. The CDR3 coding sequence is TGTACCAGCAGCCAAGATCAGGGGACGCCAGATACGCAGTATTTT.

This clonotype was observed once. A single base separates this from a much larger clone, so it may be a read error. J is TRBJ1-2 and V is TRBV20-1; D perhaps matches TRBD1 (6 bases). V was trimmed by 6 bases and J by 8 bases, leaving 16 bases between them. Germline CDR1 reads DFQATT; CDR2 reads SNEGSKA (reference sequence). This CDR3 has 12 residues. The DNA of the CDR3 is TGCAGTGCCTTCGCAGGGGATGGCGGCTACACCTTC. This translates into CSAFAGDGGYTF.

This clonotype was seen ten or more times. V gene TRBV5-1 combines with J gene TRBJ2-3; possibly TRBD1 for D (6 bases). V lost 4 bases and J lost 1, with 16 bases in between. This CDR3 is 16 amino acids long. The germline V gene encodes CDR1 SGHRS and CDR2 YFSETQ. CDR3 sequence reads: CASSRDTLRGTDTQYF. The DNA of the CDR3 is TGCGCCAGCAGCCGGGACACTTTGAGGGGCACAGATACGCAGTATTTT.

This clonotype has more than one count but fewer than ten. The chain joins TRBV14 to TRBJ2-3; 7 positions agree with TRBD1. CDR1 SGHDN and CDR2 FVKESK come from the germline V gene. The length of the CDR3 is 16 residues. J gave up 6 bases and V 1 base, and 10 bases lay outside the gene matches. The DNA of the CDR3 is TGTGCCAGCAGCCAAGCTCTACAGGGGTTTGTGGATACGCAGTATTTT. This translates into CASSQALQGFVDTQYF.

V usage is TRBV7-2 and J usage is TRBJ2-2, with D unclear. Trimming removed 5 bases from V and 7 bases from J, with 17 bases in between. Germline CDR1 is SGHTA and CDR2 is FQGNSA. The CDR3 is made up of 15 amino acids. The DNA of the CDR3 is TGTGCCAGCAGCCCCCAAGGGCCTTGGGGCGGGGAGCTGTTTTTT. This translates into CASSPQGPWGGELFF.

On this clonotype: A read error may explain this, as a much larger clone is one base away. The V gene is TRBV7-9, the J gene TRBJ2-7; D is unresolved. Trimming pared 8 bases from V and 2 bases from J, leaving 7 bases between. The CDR3 is 11 residues long. Germline V CDR1 and CDR2: SEHNR, FQNEAQ (reference sequence). CDR3 in amino acids: CASYRAYEQYF. The CDR3 DNA reads TGTGCCAGCTACCGGGCCTACGAGCAGTACTTC.

In its sample, this clonotype was seen many times. The genes are TRBV5-1 and TRBJ1-1; D gene uncertain. V lost 5 bases to trimming and J lost 1 base, with 6 bases between them. This CDR3 is built from 12 residues. Germline V gives CDR1 SGHRS, CDR2 YFSETQ. This CDR3 is CASRRGNTEAFF. The CDR3 coding sequence is TGCGCCAGCAGGCGAGGGAACACTGAAGCTTTCTTT.

In its sample, this clonotype was seen many times. The CDR3: CASSLIAGARYNEQFF. The CDR3 DNA reads as TGTGCCAGCAGCTTAATAGCGGGAGCCCGCTACAATGAGCAGTTCTTC. The V and J genes are TRBV7-8 and TRBJ2-1; 9 nucleotides line up with TRBD2. Germline CDR1 reads SGHVS; CDR2 reads FQNEAQ. The CDR3 totals 16 residues. V trimming: 2 bases; J trimming: 3 bases; junction bases outside the gene matches: 5.

This clonotype has at least ten counts. V gene TRBV12-3 or TRBV12-4 combines with J gene TRBJ1-4, with D perhaps TRBD1 (5 bases). The germline V and J ends were trimmed by 1 base and 6 bases, with 9 bases remaining between them. There are 14 residues in the CDR3. CDR3 region: CASSLEGFYEKLFF. In nucleotides, the CDR3 is TGTGCCAGCAGTTTAGAGGGGTTTTATGAAAAACTGTTTTTT.

This clonotype has ten or more counts. This chain links TRBV7-2 with TRBJ1-1; D is unclear. Germline values: CDR1 SGHTA, CDR2 FQGNSA. This CDR3 contains 16 residues. With 0 bases removed from V and 0 bases from J, the gap between germline ends came to 11 bases. In nucleotides, the CDR3 is TGTGCCAGCAGCTTAGCGAACCGCATTTTGAACACTGAAGCTTTCTTT. Translating gives CASSLANRILNTEAFF.

V is TRBV2 and J is TRBJ2-7, with D uncertain. V shed 11 bases and J shed 5 bases, with 16 bases lying between them. The CDR3 length is 12 residues. CDR1 is SNHLY, CDR2 FYNNEI, per germline. Written as DNA, the CDR3 is TGTGCCGGCCATGGAGCGAACAACGAGCAGTACTTC. This translates into CAGHGANNEQYF.

This clonotype was observed at least ten times. The rearrangement links TRBV6-1 to TRBJ1-2, with 8 nucleotides matching TRBD1. The CDR3 has 13 residues. V was clipped by 8 bases and J by 7 bases; unmatched bases: 9. Per the germline V gene, CDR1 is MNHNS and CDR2 is SASEGT. As DNA, the CDR3 is TGTGCCAGCGGTGTGGCAGGGGGCTTTGGCTACACCTTC. It translates to CASGVAGGFGYTF.

This chain joins TRBV2 and TRBJ2-4, with 10 bases lining up with TRBD1. The CDR3 spans 15 residues. V gave up 6 bases and J gave up 3 bases; unmatched junction bases: 5. Germline values: CDR1 SNHLY, CDR2 FYNNEI. The CDR3 is CASRDRTGGKNIQYF. CDR3 coding DNA: TGTGCCAGCAGGGACCGGACAGGGGGCAAAAACATTCAGTACTTC.

Worth noting for this clonotype: Possible read error: a much larger clone is one base away. This chain connects TRBV12-3 or TRBV12-4 to TRBJ2-5; TRBD1 aligns across 7 bases. The CDR3 has 12 amino acids. The CDR3 is CVSLRGRETQYF. The CDR3, as DNA: TGTGTCAGCCTGAGGGGGCGAGAGACCCAGTACTTC.

This clonotype was detected many times. The chain combines TRBV12-3 or TRBV12-4 with TRBJ2-3; 8 positions match TRBD2. The CDR3 sequence is 17 residues long. The V gene end was trimmed by 5 bases and the J gene end by 1 base; junction bases not matched to a gene: 11. The CDR3 nucleotides read TGTGCCAGCAGTCCGGCCGTGACTAGCGTCGGCACAGATACGCAGTATTTT. This codes for CASSPAVTSVGTDTQYF.

The chain uses TRBV10-2 and TRBJ1-5; 7 bases agree with TRBD1. Germline V gene lookup returns CDR1 WSHSY and CDR2 SAAADI. The CDR3 length is 14 residues. The ends lost 8 bases at V and 4 bases at J; junction bases unmatched: 8. In DNA, the CDR3 is TGCGCCAGCGTAAAGACAGGGCCTAATCAGCCCCAGCATTTT. It translates to CASVKTGPNQPQHF.

This clonotype was observed many times. The chain combines TRBV7-2 with TRBJ1-1; maybe TRBD1 (6 bases). CDR1 is SGHTA and CDR2 is FQGNSA in the germline V gene. Trimming left V 4 bases short and J 4 bases short, with 16 bases between. This CDR3 has 15 amino acids. The CDR3 coding sequence is TGTGCCAGCAGCTACATGGGGGCCCCAGGCACTGAAGCTTTCTTT. This encodes CASSYMGAPGTEAFF. Drawing the rest from reference TRBV7-2 and TRBJ1-1, the complete variable domain is GAGVSQSPSNKVTEKGKDVELRCDPISGHTALYWYRQSLGQGLEFLIYFQGNSAPDKSGLPSDRFSAERTGGSVSTLTIQRTQQEDSAVYLCASSYMGAPGTEAFFGQGTRLTVV.

At least ten counts were recorded for this clonotype. A junction end diverges from the germline sequence, so it may reflect a read error. The chain is built from TRBV6-1 and TRBJ1-5; 8 bases fit TRBD1. The CDR3 has 14 amino acids. Germline assignment: CDR1 MNHNS and CDR2 SASEGT. CDR3 residues: CASREAGGRQPQHF. CDR3 nucleotide sequence: TGTGCCAGCAGGGAAGCAGGGGGCCGTCAGCCCCAGCATTTT.

This clonotype was seen many times. The V gene is TRBV7-6, the J gene TRBJ2-1; no firm D call. The length of the CDR3 is 16 residues. With 7 bases removed from V and 5 bases from J, the gap between germline ends came to 21 bases. CDR1 is SGHVS and CDR2 is FNYEAQ in the germline V gene. This chain's CDR3 is CASNTGWWERDNEQFF. In DNA form, the CDR3 reads TGTGCCAGCAACACCGGCTGGTGGGAACGGGACAATGAGCAGTTCTTC.

This clonotype was counted at least ten times. This chain joins TRBV28 and TRBJ2-3; tentative D call: TRBD2 (6 bases). Germline V CDR1 and CDR2: MDHEN, SYDVKM. With 6 bases removed from V and 7 bases from J, the gap between germline ends came to 8 bases. The CDR3 covers 11 residues. The CDR3 sequence is CASRREYTQYF. CDR3 DNA: TGTGCCAGCAGGCGGGAATATACGCAGTATTTT.

Comments on this clonotype: This sequence may be a read error, since a much larger clone differs from it by one base. The genes are TRBV20-1 and TRBJ2-5; D not certain. CDR1 is DFQATT and CDR2 is SNEGSKA in the germline V gene (reference sequence). The length of the CDR3 is 15 residues. This CDR3 reads CCAPQVGYQRETQYF. The CDR3 DNA reads as TGCTGTGCCCCGCAGGTGGGATACCAACGAGAGACCCAGTACTTC.

Ten or more counts support this clonotype. V gene TRBV7-2 combines with J gene TRBJ2-1, with D perhaps TRBD2 (5 bases). Germline CDR1 and CDR2: SGHTA and FQGNSA. V was pared by 0 bases and J by 2 bases, with 8 bases between. CDR3 length: 15 residues. The CDR3 DNA is TGTGCCAGCAGCTTAGCGGGAGTCGCCTACAATGAGCAGTTCTTC. Translating it yields CASSLAGVAYNEQFF.

This clonotype appeared many times. The CDR3 region has the DNA TGCAGTGCTAGAGATTGGGCTAGCGGGAGTGGCACCGGGGAGCTGTTTTTT. Translation gives CSARDWASGSGTGELFF. The chain has TRBV20-1 and TRBJ2-2; TRBD2 aligns across 10 bases. Germline CDR1 and CDR2: DFQATT and SNEGSKA (reference sequence). Losses at the gene ends were 0 bases for V and 4 bases for J; bases not matched to a gene: 8. The CDR3 totals 17 residues.

This clonotype was seen only a few times. CDR3 DNA: TGTGCCAGTAAACGAAGCTCCTACAATGAGCAGTTCTTC. It translates to CASKRSSYNEQFF. The V call is TRBV19, the J call TRBJ2-1; D not certain. Germline values: CDR1 LNHDA, CDR2 SQIVND (reference sequence). The V gene lost 7 bases and the J gene lost 0 bases, with 7 bases spanning the gap. The CDR3 is 13 residues long.